What follows are 27 T cell receptor beta chains derived from one specimen sequenced in a study of PD-1 blockade in classical Hodgkin lymphoma. Sequencing was performed with immunoSEQ multiplex PCR; in TCRdb, only in-frame clones are kept and a portion is missing. This sample has 100,000 or so clones, with 90% found just once. Time point specified: cycle 4 day 1 (C4D1), after more than five weeks of nivolumab. Every patient relapsed after autologous stem cell transplantation, and brentuximab vedotin exposure varied. Sequences were derived from peripheral blood mononuclear cells (PBMCs), sampled before the fourth cycle of nivolumab. Receptors originate from a human donor with classical Hodgkin lymphoma.

This rearrangement joins TRBV10-1 to TRBJ2-7; 7 nucleotides align to TRBD2. This CDR3 is 13 amino acids long. V shed 4 bases, J shed 0 bases, and the junction held 0 bases outside the gene matches. Germline loops: CDR1 WNHNN, CDR2 SYGVQD (reference sequence). CDR3 sequence (DNA): TGCGCCAGCAGTGGCGGGAGCTCCTACGAGCAGTACTTC. It yields the protein CASSGGSSYEQYF.

The chain joins TRBV19 to TRBJ1-5; maybe TRBD1 (6 bases). With 5 bases removed from V and 4 bases from J, the gap between germline ends came to 12 bases. The CDR3 totals 14 residues. Per the germline V gene, CDR1 is LNHDA and CDR2 is SQIVND (reference sequence). The CDR3 DNA is TGTGCCAGTAGTCCCGGACAGACAAATCAGCCCCAGCATTTT. Its translation: CASSPGQTNQPQHF.

The chain combines TRBV19 with TRBJ1-3; 7 bases fit TRBD1. The J segment lost 0 bases and the V segment lost 11 bases, leaving 7 bases of the junction unmatched. The CDR3 has 14 amino acids. Germline-derived CDR1 and CDR2 are LNHDA and SQIVND (reference sequence). The CDR3 spells CASQTGPSGNTIYF. The CDR3 coding sequence is TGTGCCTCCCAGACAGGGCCCTCTGGAAACACCATATATTTT.

The chain recombines TRBV19 with TRBJ2-6, with TRBD1 matching over 10 bases. Trimming cost V 5 bases and J 1 base; bases outside gene matches: 14. The germline gives CDR1 LNHDA, CDR2 SQIVND (reference sequence). The CDR3 consists of 20 residues. CDR3: CASSRPSRQGAVSGANVLTF. CDR3 coding DNA: TGTGCCAGTAGTCGCCCCTCCCGACAGGGGGCAGTGTCTGGGGCCAACGTCCTGACTTTC.

CDR3 bases: TGTGCCAGCAGTTTTGGGGGCGTGGCCCTCCACTTT. This codes for CASSFGGVALHF. This rearrangement joins TRBV28 to TRBJ1-6; D is possibly TRBD1 (6 bases). Per germline, CDR1 MDHEN and CDR2 SYDVKM. The CDR3 totals 12 residues. The germline V and J ends were trimmed by 3 bases and 14 bases, with 11 bases remaining between them. The full variable domain, rest sourced from reference TRBV28 and TRBJ1-6, is DVKVTQSSRYLVKRTGEKVFLECVQDMDHENMFWYRQDPGLGLRLIYFSYDVKMKEKGDIPEGYSVSREKKERFSLILESASTNQTSMYLCASSFGGVALHFGNGTRLTVT.

This clone has only a few counts. The rearrangement links TRBV6-1 to TRBJ1-4; TRBD1 aligns across 9 bases. The CDR3 runs 15 residues. CDR1 is MNHNS, CDR2 SASEGT, per germline. Trimming at V came to 1 base and at J to 8 bases, leaving 5 bases not matched to a gene. The chain's CDR3 is CASSEGGQGQEKLFF. The CDR3, as DNA: TGTGCCAGCAGTGAAGGGGGACAGGGACAGGAAAAACTGTTTTTT.

The sample holds a few counts of this clone. As DNA, the CDR3 is TGCGCCAGCAGCTTGCAAGGGGGCAATCAGCCCCAGCATTTT. It encodes CASSLQGGNQPQHF. The chain is built from TRBV5-1 and TRBJ1-5; TRBD1 is a possible D gene (5 bases). Germline values: CDR1 SGHRS, CDR2 YFSETQ. V was shortened by 1 base and J by 2 bases, with 7 bases between the two germline ends. The CDR3 runs 14 residues.

The V and J genes are TRBV27 and TRBJ2-7, with 8 bases matching TRBD2. The CDR3 length is 13 residues. The V and J ends lost 5 bases and 2 bases, in that order; junction bases with no gene match: 2. Germline CDR1 reads MNHEY; CDR2 reads SMNVEV (reference sequence). The CDR3 is CASSSGGAYEQYF. The CDR3 DNA reads TGTGCCAGCAGTAGCGGGGGAGCCTACGAGCAGTACTTC.

J is TRBJ2-7 and V is TRBV14; D is uncertain. CDR3 length: 16 residues. With 4 bases removed from V and 3 bases from J, the gap between germline ends came to 19 bases. Germline CDR1 is SGHDN and CDR2 is FVKESK. DNA of the CDR3: TGTGCCAGCAGCCGGTTCGTCGGTGGCAGCATCTACGAGCAGTACTTC. Its translation: CASSRFVGGSIYEQYF. The whole variable domain, filled in from reference TRBV14 and TRBJ2-7, reads EAGVTQFPSHSVIEKGQTVTLRCDPISGHDNLYWYRRVMGKEIKFLLHFVKESKQDESGMPNNRFLAERTGGTYSTLKVQPAELEDSGVYFCASSRFVGGSIYEQYFGPGTRLTVT.

This clone was seen just once. V is TRBV2 and J is TRBJ2-5; the D gene is possibly TRBD1 (5 bases). TRBJ2-7 explains the end of the DNA better; the J call may be wrong. The CDR3 length is 13 residues. CDR1 is SNHLY and CDR2 is FYNNEI in the germline V gene. The CDR3 spells CASSDDSTYEQYF. DNA of the CDR3: TGTGCCAGCAGTGATGACAGTACCTACGAGCAGTACTTC.

The V and J genes are TRBV10-3 and TRBJ2-3; D is ambiguous. Trimming removed 6 bases from V and 5 bases from J, with 9 bases in between. The germline V gene has CDR1 ENHRY and CDR2 SYGVKD. CDR3 length: 12 residues. The CDR3 DNA reads as TGTGCCATCAGCGGAGATAAAGATACGCAGTATTTT. Residues: CAISGDKDTQYF.

The CDR3 protein is CASRSQFPSYEQYF. For the CDR3, the DNA is TGTGCCAGTCGATCACAGTTTCCGTCCTACGAGCAGTACTTC. The gene calls are TRBV6-5 and TRBJ2-7; D unclear. Germline values: CDR1 MNHEY, CDR2 SVGAGI. There are 14 residues in the CDR3. Trimming cost V 9 bases and J 1 base, with 16 bases left between them.

This CDR3 is CASSDQGVTEAFF. The CDR3 region has the DNA TGTGCCAGCAGCGACCAGGGAGTCACTGAAGCTTTCTTT. The gene calls are TRBV7-8 and TRBJ1-1, with TRBD1 as a possible D gene (5 bases). Deletions cut 5 bases from V and 4 bases from J, with 11 bases between. The CDR3 is 13 amino acids. Germline CDR1 is SGHVS and CDR2 is FQNEAQ.

The chain has TRBV5-1 and TRBJ2-3, with D perhaps TRBD2 (6 bases). The CDR3 totals 16 residues. Germline-derived CDR1 and CDR2 are SGHRS and YFSETQ. V shed 5 bases and J shed 5 bases, with 21 bases lying between them. The CDR3 region is CASRVGRLRRGDTQYF. The CDR3 bases are TGCGCCAGCAGAGTGGGCAGGCTCCGGCGGGGAGATACGCAGTATTTT. Looking up the rest from reference TRBV5-1 and TRBJ2-3 gives the full variable domain: KAGVTQTPRYLIKTRGQQVTLSCSPISGHRSVSWYQQTPGQGLQFLFEYFSETQRNKGNFPGRFSGRQFSNSRSEMNVSTLELGDSALYLCASRVGRLRRGDTQYFGPGTRLTVL.

This chain uses TRBV10-3 with TRBJ1-1; D is unclear. CDR1 is ENHRY and CDR2 is SYGVKD in the germline V gene. The CDR3 is 15 residues long. Trimming removed 0 bases at V and 0 bases at J, with 8 bases between. CDR3 loop: CAISESRDMNTEAFF. CDR3 DNA sequence: TGTGCCATCAGTGAGTCGCGAGACATGAACACTGAAGCTTTCTTT.

The V and J genes are TRBV6-5 and TRBJ2-3, with D possibly being TRBD1 (5 bases). Germline V lookup: CDR1 MNHEY, CDR2 SVGAGI. V was cut by 6 bases and J by 8 bases, with 12 bases left in between. This CDR3 is 12 amino acids long. CDR3 DNA sequence: TGTGCCAGCAGCCGCCAGGGATTTACGCAGTATTTT. It translates to CASSRQGFTQYF.

The rearrangement uses TRBV11-3 and TRBJ2-3; 9 bases are shared with TRBD1. V shed 2 bases, J shed 4 bases, and the junction held 4 bases outside the gene matches. The CDR3 sequence is 15 residues long. Germline CDR1 and CDR2: SGHNT and YENEEA. In DNA, the CDR3 is TGTGCCAGCAGCTTAATGGGACAGGGTGCAGATACGCAGTATTTT. This gives the protein CASSLMGQGADTQYF.

The chain has TRBV7-8 and TRBJ1-5; 8 bases agree with TRBD1. Germline V lookup: CDR1 SGHVS, CDR2 FQNEAQ. V trimming: 2 bases; J trimming: 0 bases; junction bases outside the gene matches: 9. This CDR3 is built from 18 residues. CDR3 sequence (DNA): TGTGCCAGCAGCTTACGAACACAGGGGGGTGATAGCAATCAGCCCCAGCATTTT. Amino acid sequence: CASSLRTQGGDSNQPQHF.

This chain uses TRBV29-1 with TRBJ1-1; D unclear. V lost 4 bases and J 1 base, leaving 10 bases between the germline ends. The CDR3 is 13 amino acids. Germline lookup yields CDR1 SQVTM and CDR2 ANQGSEA. The chain's CDR3 is CSVGWGGNTEAFF. In nucleotides, the CDR3 is TGCAGCGTTGGTTGGGGAGGGAACACTGAAGCTTTCTTT. Based on the CDR3 plus reference TRBV29-1 and TRBJ1-1, the full variable domain is SAVISQKPSRDICQRGTSLTIQCQVDSQVTMMFWYRQQPGQSLTLIATANQGSEATYESGFVIDKFPISRPNLTFSTLTVSNMSPEDSSIYLCSVGWGGNTEAFFGQGTRLTVV.

The genes are TRBV7-2 and TRBJ2-7; tentative D call: TRBD2 (6 bases). The CDR3 consists of 14 residues. Germline CDR1 SGHTA, CDR2 FQGNSA. V lost 0 bases and J lost 6, with 12 bases in between. The CDR3 DNA reads as TGTGCCAGCAGCTTAGCTGGACTACCTGTCGAGCAGTACTTC. This codes for CASSLAGLPVEQYF.

The CDR3 nucleotides are TGCAGCGTTGTTAGGGCGCCGAACAATGAGCAGTTCTTC. Translated, it gives CSVVRAPNNEQFF. This rearrangement joins TRBV29-1 to TRBJ2-1; D remains ambiguous. In germline, CDR1 is SQVTM, CDR2 ANQGSEA. V lost 4 bases, J lost 5 bases, and 12 bases lay in between. The length of the CDR3 is 13 residues.

The chain carries TRBV11-2 and TRBJ1-4, with a possible D match to TRBD1 (5 bases). Between the trimmed V and J ends, which lost 2 bases and 7 bases, there was a span of 20 bases. The length of the CDR3 is 17 residues. Germline lookup yields CDR1 SGHAT and CDR2 FQNNGV. The CDR3 bases are TGTGCCAGCAGCTTATGGCCCGCGGCGGACGGGGGTGAAAAACTGTTTTTT. Its protein is CASSLWPAADGGEKLFF.

This chain links TRBV7-6 with TRBJ1-1; D not certain. Germline V gene lookup returns CDR1 SGHVS and CDR2 FNYEAQ. This CDR3 is 12 amino acids long. Trimming stripped 8 bases from V and 3 bases from J, with 10 bases between. The DNA for the CDR3 is TGTGCCAGCGGTAGGTCTGACACTGAAGCTTTCTTT. Protein product: CASGRSDTEAFF.

The V gene is TRBV9, the J gene TRBJ1-4, with unresolved D. The CDR3 is made up of 14 amino acids. The V and J ends lost 3 bases and 0 bases respectively, with 6 bases between them. Per germline, CDR1 SGDLS and CDR2 YYNGEE. As DNA, the CDR3 is TGTGCCAGCAGCGAGGATGCAACTAATGAAAAACTGTTTTTT. Protein: CASSEDATNEKLFF.

V is TRBV10-3 and J is TRBJ2-7; 8 positions agree with TRBD1. The germline V gene has CDR1 ENHRY and CDR2 SYGVKD. With V trimmed by 6 bases and J by 3 bases, 7 bases remained unmatched. The CDR3 extends over 14 amino acids. Written as DNA, the CDR3 is TGTGCCATCAGCGGACAGGGAGTAGGCTACGAGCAGTACTTC. Translation gives CAISGQGVGYEQYF.

V is TRBV7-6 and J is TRBJ1-2; no definite D call. Germline V gives CDR1 SGHVS, CDR2 FNYEAQ. V was cut by 0 bases and J by 5 bases, with 13 bases left in between. The CDR3 is 15 amino acids. The chain's CDR3 is CASSLAGPGSYGYTF. CDR3 coding DNA: TGTGCCAGCAGCTTAGCGGGCCCGGGGAGTTATGGCTACACCTTC.

The CDR3 reads CASKVGGSSTDTQYF. The CDR3 DNA sequence: TGCGCCAGCAAGGTGGGTGGATCTAGCACAGATACGCAGTATTTT. This rearrangement joins TRBV4-1 to TRBJ2-3; D remains ambiguous. This CDR3 comprises 15 residues. CDR1 is MGHRA, CDR2 YSYEKL, per germline. V dropped 7 bases and J dropped 0 bases, with 14 bases sitting between them.